The sequence of this T cell receptor (beta chain) was determined in a study of T-cell reconstitution after alpha-beta-depleted transplantation in children. This clonotype was seen at least ten times. Germline lookup yields CDR1 SGHRS and CDR2 YFSETQ. The length of the CDR3 is 16 residues. Trimming at V came to 3 bases and at J to 1 base, leaving 4 bases not matched to a gene. TCRbeta library preparation incorporated unique molecular identifiers. TCRdb redid the calling of the PCR reads with MiXCR, one entry per CDR3 protein. This table has approximately 83,000 distinct CDR3 sequences, approximately 12% appearing once.

The source of this sequence is a human donor who donated a stem cell graft to a child with inherited bone marrow failure. This rearrangement joins TRBV5-1 to TRBJ2-3, with TRBD2 matching 11 bases. Sequenced here: PBMCs from the stem cell graft donor, sampled from the stem cell graft. The CDR3 loop is CASSYGTSGGTDTQYF. CDR3 sequence (DNA): TGCGCCAGCAGCTACGGGACTAGCGGAGGCACAGATACGCAGTATTTT.